This T cell receptor beta chain was sequenced in a study of molecular identifiers for immune sequencing clone quantification. Background on the study: In replicates, RNA taken from around 20,000 or 100,000 naive CD8 cells was divided five ways, and four portions underwent sequencing.

Sorting was used to obtain naive CD8 T cells (CD8+CD4-CCR7+CD45RA+). This CDR3 has 13 residues. From germline, CDR1 is SGHVS and CDR2 FNYEAQ. With 4 bases removed from V and 4 bases from J, the gap between germline ends came to 11 bases. This clonotype has only a few counts. As yet, its antigen is unknown. For bulk TCR libraries, previously described methods and listed TCR primers were used. TCRdb re-derived calls from the PCR reads in MiXCR, one entry per CDR3 protein. The profile shows about 630,000 distinct CDR3 sequences, approximately 24% of them singletons. Broader study findings: Clones with over 20 RNA copies captured over 98% of effector molecules but under 1% of naive ones.

Specimen: naive CD8+ T cells from blood, with Jurkat cell RNA spiked in. Regarding subset: FACS-sorted CD8+CD4-CCR7+CD45RA+ naive T cells. The genes are TRBV7-6 and TRBJ2-7; TRBD1 is a possible D gene (6 bases). The source is a human donor in good health. Some libraries in this study had Jurkat cell RNA spiked in. CDR3 region: CASSWDKGYEQYF. In DNA form, the CDR3 reads TGTGCCAGCAGCTGGGACAAGGGGTACGAGCAGTACTTC.